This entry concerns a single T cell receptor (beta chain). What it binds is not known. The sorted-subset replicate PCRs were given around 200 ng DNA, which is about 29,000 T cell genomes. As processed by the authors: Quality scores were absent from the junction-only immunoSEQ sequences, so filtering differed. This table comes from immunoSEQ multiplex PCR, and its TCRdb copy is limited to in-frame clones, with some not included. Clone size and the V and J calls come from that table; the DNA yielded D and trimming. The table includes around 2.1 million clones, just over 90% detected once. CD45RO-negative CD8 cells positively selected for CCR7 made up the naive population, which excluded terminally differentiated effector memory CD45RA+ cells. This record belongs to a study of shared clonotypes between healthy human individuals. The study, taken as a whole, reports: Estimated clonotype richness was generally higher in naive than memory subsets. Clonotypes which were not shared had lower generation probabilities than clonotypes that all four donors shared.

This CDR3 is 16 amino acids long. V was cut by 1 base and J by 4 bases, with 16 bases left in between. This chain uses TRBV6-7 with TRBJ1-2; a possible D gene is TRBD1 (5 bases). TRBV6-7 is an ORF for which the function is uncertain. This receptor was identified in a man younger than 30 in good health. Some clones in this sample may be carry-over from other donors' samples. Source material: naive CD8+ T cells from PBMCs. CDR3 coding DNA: TGTGCCAGCAGTTACTTGGACATTTGCCAACCCTATGGCTACACCTTC. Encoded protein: CASSYLDICQPYGYTF.